This is a list of T cell receptor beta chains from one sample in a study of technical replicates of blood from a handful of donors. Profiled with immunoSEQ multiplex PCR; TCRdb holds only in-frame clones, not every one. The sample shows around 30,000 clones, approximately 90% of them seen only once. The source material was PBMCs. The receptors shown here come from a human donor in good health. Some clones in this sample may be carry-over from other donors' samples. Both conserved end residues are trimmed from each CDR3. Not all rows give a size; the values are once, few, many and, for expanded clones, a class.

CDR3aa | v_gene | abundance
ASTPREYQQY | TRBV21-1 | NA
ASSLDLWGGRTEAF | TRBV5-1 | NA
ASSHRGAEAF | TRBV6-5 | NA
ASSQYSGEQY | TRBV7-2 | NA
ASSPMGGNGYT | TRBV2 | NA
ASRGQGGYNEQF | TRBV2 | NA
ASRPRIAKNIQY | TRBV6-5 | NA
ASSLWELSSYNEQF | TRBV5-6 | NA
ASSQEALGQGKHEQY | TRBV4-2 | NA
ASSAGPANTEAF | TRBV7-2 | once
ASSLLGRTEAF | TRBV5-1 | NA
ASSGDRAGNTEAF | TRBV5-4 | NA
ASSLQGTGELF | TRBV5-1 | NA
ASSIQILAGDRF | TRBV7-2 | NA
ASVSRAGTEAF | TRBV19 | NA
ASLPTVNTEAF | TRBV2 | few
ASSPGLSSYNEQF | TRBV19 | NA
ASSLSGANLYGYT | TRBV27 | NA
ASSYLLTASSYEQY | TRBV6-6 | NA
ASSRGQANSPLH | TRBV7-9 | once
ASSLEQISEQY | TRBV5-1 | NA
ASSLNVPGGYYNEQF | TRBV7-6 | NA
ASTALVGAGANVLT | TRBV7-2 | once
ARSSPLAGGRVRETQY | TRBV5-3 | NA
ASSGRGGVYGYT | TRBV6-5 | once
ASSLTGQSEQY | TRBV7-3 | once
ASSATGNEQF | TRBV11-3 | NA
ASSLQRTGPSSYNSPLH | TRBV7-2 | NA
ASRPTPETGTANTEAF | TRBV7-8 | once
ASSPGQGNTGELF | TRBV5-1 | NA
ASSTDRGYNSPLH | TRBV7-9 | NA
ASSQSDRALGKYEQY | TRBV23-1 | NA
ASRRTGKETQY | TRBV5-1 | NA
ASTTRSGTGSNQPQH | TRBV19 | NA
ASSSQETQY | TRBV7-9 | NA
ASSLRTSASTDTQY | TRBV4-1 | NA
ASSYSVRGYRGELF | TRBV6-5 | NA
ASSVEANTEAF | TRBV6-4 | NA
ASSWSYQETQY | TRBV2 | NA
ASSLDGESSYEQY | TRBV7-9 | once
AILAGGIYEQY | TRBV6-1 | once
ASRSVSRGENTEAF | TRBV19 | NA
ASNPRRGNTEAF | TRBV2 | NA
ASRAPDRTNPNSPLH | TRBV10-1 | NA
ASSESAGWNSPLH | TRBV2 | NA
ASKVRTGGRDTQY | TRBV6-5 | NA
ASSEVRGNYGYT | TRBV25-1 | NA
ASSPTQGAVYEQY | TRBV18 | NA